This entry is about one TCR beta chain. Its antigen remains unidentified. This sample stems from a study of shared clonotypes between healthy human individuals. Study-level results: Roughly 5% of naive CD4 clonotypes were shared across a few donors.

The data were produced by immunoSEQ multiplex PCR, yet TCRdb's version contains in-frame clones alone and is incomplete. This table holds about 2.4 million clones, just over 90% found once. V dropped 4 bases and J dropped 1; count of bases not matched to a gene: 8. In germline, CDR1 is GTSNPN, CDR2 SVGIG (reference sequence). This CDR3 comprises 15 residues. The genes are TRBV30 and TRBJ1-1, with 8 bases matching TRBD1. Input material: naive CD4+ T cells sorted from blood. Subset specified: CD45RA+ positively selected. The TCR originated in a man younger than 35 in good health. CDR3 region: CAWTQQGVGNTEAFF. Here the CDR3 DNA reads TGTGCCTGGACGCAACAGGGGGTCGGGAACACTGAAGCTTTCTTT.